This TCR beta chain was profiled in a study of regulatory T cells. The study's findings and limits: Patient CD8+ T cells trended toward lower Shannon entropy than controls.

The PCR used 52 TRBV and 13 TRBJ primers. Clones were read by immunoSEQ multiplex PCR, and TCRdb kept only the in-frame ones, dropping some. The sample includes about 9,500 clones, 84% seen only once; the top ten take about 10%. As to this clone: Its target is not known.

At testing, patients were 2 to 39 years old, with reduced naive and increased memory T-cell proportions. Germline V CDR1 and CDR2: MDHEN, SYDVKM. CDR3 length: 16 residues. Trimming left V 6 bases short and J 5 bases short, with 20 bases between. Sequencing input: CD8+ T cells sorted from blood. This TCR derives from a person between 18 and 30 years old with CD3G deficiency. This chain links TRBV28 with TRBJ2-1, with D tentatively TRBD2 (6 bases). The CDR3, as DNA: TGTGCCAGCAGCTCTCCGGCGGGAATGGAGGACAATGAGCAGTTCTTC. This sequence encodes CASSSPAGMEDNEQFF.